One and the same sample provided the 13 T cell receptor beta chains below, sequenced in a study of shared clonotypes between healthy human individuals. Generated by immunoSEQ multiplex PCR, the TCRdb table keeps only in-frame clones and is missing some. The sample holds approximately 2,000,000 clones, around 90% seen once. Sequenced material: naive CD4+ T cells from PBMCs. Subset defined: CD45RA+ positively selected. The receptors stem from a man aged 18 to 29 in good health. Some clones in this sample may be carry-over from other donors' samples.

The chain combines TRBV18 with TRBJ1-1; perhaps TRBD1 as D (5 bases). The CDR3 totals 13 residues. Deletions cut 2 bases from V and 6 bases from J, with 10 bases between. In germline, CDR1 is KGHSH, CDR2 LQKENI. CDR3 region: CASSPRGYSEAFF. The CDR3 DNA follows: TGTGCCAGCTCACCAAGGGGTTACTCTGAAGCTTTCTTT.

The V gene is TRBV6-5, the J gene TRBJ1-1; no definite D call. Germline CDR1 reads MNHEY; CDR2 reads SVGAGI. V gave up 5 bases and J gave up 5 bases, with 15 bases separating them. The length of the CDR3 is 14 residues. CDR3 coding DNA: TGTGCCAGCAGTCTTCGTCTAGGGAGGACTGAAGCTTTCTTT. Translating it yields CASSLRLGRTEAFF.

V gene TRBV5-4 combines with J gene TRBJ1-4; TRBD1 might be the D (6 bases). The CDR3 totals 16 residues. CDR1 and CDR2 (germline): SGHNT, YYREEE (reference sequence). With 5 bases removed from V and 4 bases from J, the gap between germline ends came to 18 bases. The CDR3 reads CASSKGGTRGNEKLFF. In DNA, the CDR3 is TGTGCCAGCAGTAAAGGGGGGACACGGGGTAATGAAAAACTGTTTTTT.

The chain is built from TRBV27 and TRBJ2-1; perhaps TRBD2 as D (6 bases). Trimming left V 7 bases short and J 4 bases short, with 17 bases between. The germline V gene has CDR1 MNHEY and CDR2 SMNVEV (reference sequence). The CDR3 has 15 residues. The CDR3 here is CASTSPGLGYNEQFF. CDR3 nucleotide sequence: TGTGCCAGCACCTCCCCGGGACTGGGATACAATGAGCAGTTCTTC.

V is TRBV4-3 and J is TRBJ2-3; 9 nucleotides match TRBD2. The germline gives CDR1 LGHNA, CDR2 YSLEER. The V gene end was trimmed by 0 bases and the J gene end by 1 base; junction bases not matched to a gene: 11. The CDR3 runs to 19 residues. The CDR3 DNA sequence: TGCGCCAGCAGCCAAGATCTAAAGGTGGTAGCGGGAGGCACAGATACGCAGTATTTT. Encoded protein: CASSQDLKVVAGGTDTQYF.

This chain links TRBV29-1 with TRBJ2-3, with 11 bases aligning to TRBD1. Trimming at V came to 4 bases and at J to 4 bases, leaving 7 bases not matched to a gene. Germline V gene lookup returns CDR1 SQVTM and CDR2 ANQGSEA. This CDR3 is 15 amino acids long. CDR3 bases: TGCAGCGTTGTTAGAGGACAGGGGGCTCCAGATACGCAGTATTTT. This codes for CSVVRGQGAPDTQYF.

The chain is built from TRBV6-5 and TRBJ2-1; D possibly corresponds to TRBD1 (6 bases). V lost 2 bases to trimming and J lost 5 bases, with 13 bases between them. CDR3 length equals 15 residues. The germline V gene encodes CDR1 MNHEY and CDR2 SVGAGI. The CDR3 sequence is CASSYDRIGDNEQFF. CDR3 bases: TGTGCCAGCAGTTACGACAGGATAGGAGACAATGAGCAGTTCTTC.

This clone appeared once. This CDR3 is also generated by other DNA sequences in the sample. V and J are TRBV5-4 and TRBJ2-5; the D is unclear. V was trimmed by 0 bases and J by 5 bases, leaving 5 bases between them. The CDR3 loop spans 12 amino acids. In germline, CDR1 is SGHNT, CDR2 YYREEE (reference sequence). CDR3 nucleotides: TGTGCCAGCAGCTTGGCTGGGGAGACCCAGTACTTC. It specifies CASSLAGETQYF.

The chain links TRBV6-5 to TRBJ2-5; no firm D call. Germline V gene sequence: CDR1 MNHEY, CDR2 SVGAGI. Between the trimmed V and J ends, which lost 4 bases and 5 bases, there was a span of 11 bases. The CDR3 sequence is 13 residues long. CDR3 amino acids: CASSSGLGETQYF. The CDR3 DNA reads TGTGCCAGCAGTTCCGGGCTGGGCGAGACCCAGTACTTC.

The CDR3 reads CASSLVPPGGKHEQYF. CDR3 coding DNA: TGTGCCAGCAGCTTAGTGCCCCCCGGAGGGAAGCACGAGCAGTACTTC. V gene TRBV7-8 combines with J gene TRBJ2-7; TRBD2 is a possible D gene (6 bases). Germline V lookup: CDR1 SGHVS, CDR2 FQNEAQ. This CDR3 is built from 16 residues. Trimming took 1 base from V and 5 from J, leaving 18 bases between them.

This clone occurred once. This chain uses TRBV30 with TRBJ2-7; 7 bases match TRBD2. V shed 2 bases, J shed 4 bases, and the junction held 8 bases outside the gene matches. This CDR3 spans 14 amino acids. Germline CDR1 and CDR2: GTSNPN and SVGIG (reference sequence). CDR3 nucleotide sequence: TGTGCCTGGAGTCCGTGGGGGGGGTTGTACGAGCAGTACTTC. Protein product: CAWSPWGGLYEQYF.

The chain is built from TRBV29-1 and TRBJ2-5, with 8 bases that match TRBD1. The better agreement between TRBJ2-7 and the DNA end casts doubt on the J call. The CDR3 length is 14 residues. Germline assignment: CDR1 SQVTM and CDR2 ANQGSEA. CDR3 region: CSVEGQGAFYEQYF. For the CDR3, the DNA is TGCAGCGTTGAAGGTCAGGGGGCTTTTTACGAGCAGTACTTC.

The V gene is TRBV7-8, the J gene TRBJ2-2; maybe TRBD2 (6 bases). Trimming removed 5 bases from V and 8 bases from J, with 21 bases in between. The CDR3 runs 16 residues. Germline CDR1 is SGHVS and CDR2 is FQNEAQ. The DNA for the CDR3 is TGTGCCAGCAGCCGGACGTCGGACTATACGCCGGGGGAGCTGTTTTTT. Its protein is CASSRTSDYTPGELFF.